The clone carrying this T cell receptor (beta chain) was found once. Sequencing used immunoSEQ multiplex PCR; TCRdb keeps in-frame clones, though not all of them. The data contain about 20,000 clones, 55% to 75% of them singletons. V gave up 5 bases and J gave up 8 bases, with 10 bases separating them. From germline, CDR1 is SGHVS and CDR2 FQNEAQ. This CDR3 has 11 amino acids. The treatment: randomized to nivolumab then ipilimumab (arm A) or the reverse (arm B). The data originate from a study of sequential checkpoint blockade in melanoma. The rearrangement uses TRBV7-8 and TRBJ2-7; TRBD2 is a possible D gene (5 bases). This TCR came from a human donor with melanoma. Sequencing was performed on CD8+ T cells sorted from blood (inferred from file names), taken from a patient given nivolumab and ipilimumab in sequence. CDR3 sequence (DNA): TGTGCCAGCAGCGTCGGGGTTCAGCAGTACTTC. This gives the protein CASSVGVQQYF.